This T cell receptor (beta chain) emerged from a study of blood T cell repertoires in COVID-19. Across the study: Samples came from the United States, Italy and Spain, spanning acute and convalescent COVID-19. Sources were T cells, B-cell-depleted T cells, or PBMCs; the material itself was cDNA or gDNA.

Germline lookup yields CDR1 SGHRS and CDR2 YFSETQ. The J segment lost 10 bases and the V segment lost 2 bases, leaving 6 bases of the junction unmatched. The CDR3 length is 15 residues. Per the authors' pipeline: It was from reference gene primer amplification that nucleated cell counts were estimated. Using immunoSEQ multiplex PCR, the repertoire was profiled, and TCRdb retains in-frame clones only, with some absent. V and J calls and clone size follow that table, whereas D and trimming were derived from the DNA. The table includes around 200,000 clones, roughly 80% detected once. The rearrangement links TRBV5-1 to TRBJ2-3; 14 bases are a match to TRBD2. This TCR derives from a man in his fifties or sixties with active or convalescent COVID-19. Sequenced input: peripheral blood. DNA for the CDR3: TGCGCCAGCAGCTTACGACTAGCGGGGGGGTCGTCGCAGTATTTT. Protein product: CASSLRLAGGSSQYF.